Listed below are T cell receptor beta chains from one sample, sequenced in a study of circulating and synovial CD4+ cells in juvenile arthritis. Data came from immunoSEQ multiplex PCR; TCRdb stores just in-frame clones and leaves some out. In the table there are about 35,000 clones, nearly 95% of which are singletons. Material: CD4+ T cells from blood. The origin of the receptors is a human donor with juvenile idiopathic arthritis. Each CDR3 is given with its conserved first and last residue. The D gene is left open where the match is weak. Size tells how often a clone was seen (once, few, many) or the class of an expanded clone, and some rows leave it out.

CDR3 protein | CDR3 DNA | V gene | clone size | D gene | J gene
CASLGDGKGAEQFF | TGTGCCAGTCTTGGGGACGGGAAGGGGGCTGAGCAGTTCTTC | TRBV19 | NA | TRBD1 | TRBJ2-1
CASRTGGFEPQHF | TGTGCCAGCCGAACAGGGGGCTTTGAGCCCCAGCATTTT | TRBV6-1 | NA | TRBD1 | TRBJ1-5
CASSPSQTGLSDTQYF | TGCGCCAGCAGCCCCTCTCAGACGGGACTGTCAGATACGCAGTATTTT | TRBV5-1 | NA | NA | TRBJ2-3
CASSYTGETEAFF | TGTGCCAGCAGCTATACAGGGGAGACTGAAGCTTTCTTT | TRBV5-6 | NA | TRBD1 | TRBJ1-1
CAISAWEELNTEAFF | TGTGCCATCAGTGCTTGGGAGGAATTGAACACTGAAGCTTTCTTT | TRBV10-3 | NA | NA | TRBJ1-1
CASRVDRGNTIYF | TGTGCCAGTAGAGTCGACAGGGGAAACACCATATATTTT | TRBV19 | NA | NA | TRBJ1-3
CASSPGQQETQYF | TGTGCCAGCTCACCAGGACAGCAAGAGACCCAGTACTTC | TRBV18 | NA | NA | TRBJ2-5
CASWSGQPSYGNTIYF | TGTGCCAGTTGGTCGGGACAGCCAAGCTATGGAAACACCATATATTTT | TRBV28 | NA | TRBD1 | TRBJ1-3
CAISDLTGPNYGYTF | TGTGCCATCAGTGATTTGACAGGGCCGAACTATGGCTACACCTTC | TRBV10-3 | NA | TRBD1 | TRBJ1-2
CASRLVADDEQFF | TGCGCCAGCAGATTAGTAGCGGACGATGAGCAGTTCTTC | TRBV5-1 | NA | NA | TRBJ2-1
CASSLNNEKLFF | TGTGCCAGCTCACTCAATAATGAAAAACTGTTTTTT | TRBV18 | few | NA | TRBJ1-4
CASSLTSPGDEQFF | TGCGCCAGCAGCTTAACTAGCCCGGGCGATGAGCAGTTCTTC | TRBV5-1 | NA | NA | TRBJ2-1
CASAGIAVPDTQYF | TGTGCCAGCGCAGGGATTGCCGTCCCAGATACGCAGTATTTT | TRBV28 | NA | NA | TRBJ2-3
CASSPGLAGSGEQFF | TGTGCCAGCTCACCGGGACTAGCGGGGTCCGGTGAGCAGTTCTTC | TRBV18 | NA | TRBD2 | TRBJ2-1
CASSIAGRSSGNGTNTGELFF | TGTGCCAGTAGTATTGCTGGTAGGTCTAGCGGGAATGGGACGAACACCGGGGAGCTGTTTTTT | TRBV19 | NA | TRBD2 | TRBJ2-2
CASSLVRSSYNEQFF | TGTGCCAGCAGTTTAGTGCGGAGCTCCTACAATGAGCAGTTCTTC | TRBV28 | NA | NA | TRBJ2-1
CASVEGTVLYGYTF | TGTGCCAGCGTCGAGGGGACAGTTCTTTATGGCTACACCTTC | TRBV28 | NA | TRBD1 | TRBJ1-2
CATAGTQGEKLFF | TGTGCCACCGCCGGGACTCAAGGTGAAAAACTGTTTTTT | TRBV10-3 | NA | NA | TRBJ1-4
CASSLVGLGQPQHF | TGTGCCAGCAGCTTAGTTGGGCTGGGTCAGCCCCAGCATTTT | TRBV7-2 | NA | NA | TRBJ1-5
CASRTLARTYNEQFF | TGTGCCAGCAGAACCCTAGCGAGGACCTACAATGAGCAGTTCTTC | TRBV28 | NA | NA | TRBJ2-1
CASSGPGTVSGNTIYF | TGTGCCAGCAGCGGCCCAGGGACAGTCTCTGGAAACACCATATATTTT | TRBV9 | NA | TRBD1 | TRBJ1-3
CASNNRGRNEQFF | TGTGCCAGCAATAACAGGGGTCGGAATGAGCAGTTCTTC | TRBV6-1 | NA | TRBD1 | TRBJ2-1
CASSADYFGMNEQFF | TGTGCCAGCAGTGCTGACTATTTCGGCATGAATGAGCAGTTCTTC | TRBV27 | NA | NA | TRBJ2-1
CASSRRDSYEQFF | TGTGCCAGCTCCCGACGGGACTCTTATGAGCAGTTCTTC | TRBV18 | NA | NA | TRBJ2-1
CASRIRTGRETQYF | TGTGCCAGCAGAATAAGGACAGGTCGAGAGACCCAGTACTTC | TRBV28 | NA | TRBD1 | TRBJ2-5
CASSSMTGAYEQYF | TGTGCCAGCAGTTCTATGACAGGGGCGTACGAGCAGTACTTC | TRBV28 | NA | TRBD1 | TRBJ2-7
CATSPRTAGITGNEQFF | TGTGCCACCAGCCCCCGGACAGCGGGAATTACTGGCAATGAGCAGTTCTTC | TRBV15 | NA | NA | TRBJ2-1
CASRLRTSGETQYF | TGTGCCAGCAGACTTCGGACTAGCGGAGAGACCCAGTACTTC | TRBV2 | NA | TRBD2 | TRBJ2-5
CASSFTGQLGSSPLHF | TGTGCCAGCAGTTTTACGGGACAATTAGGGAGTTCACCCCTCCACTTT | TRBV6-5 | NA | NA | TRBJ1-6
CAWTPMQGVAGNTIYF | TGTGCCTGGACCCCCATGCAGGGGGTTGCTGGAAACACCATATATTTT | TRBV30 | once | TRBD1 | TRBJ1-3